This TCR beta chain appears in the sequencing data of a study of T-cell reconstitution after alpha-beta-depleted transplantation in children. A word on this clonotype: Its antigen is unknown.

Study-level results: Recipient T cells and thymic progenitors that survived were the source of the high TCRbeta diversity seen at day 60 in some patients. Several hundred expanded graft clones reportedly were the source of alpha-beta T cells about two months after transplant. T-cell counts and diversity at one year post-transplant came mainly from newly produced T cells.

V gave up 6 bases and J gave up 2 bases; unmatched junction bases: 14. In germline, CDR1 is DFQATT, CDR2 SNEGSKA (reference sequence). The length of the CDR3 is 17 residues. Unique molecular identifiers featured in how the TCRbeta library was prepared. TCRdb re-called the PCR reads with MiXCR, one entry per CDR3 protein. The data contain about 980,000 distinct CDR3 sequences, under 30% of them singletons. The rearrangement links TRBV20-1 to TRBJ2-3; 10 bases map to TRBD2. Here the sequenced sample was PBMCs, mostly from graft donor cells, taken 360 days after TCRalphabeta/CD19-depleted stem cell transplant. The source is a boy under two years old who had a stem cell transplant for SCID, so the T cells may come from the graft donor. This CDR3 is CSAHPASGGPLTDTQYF. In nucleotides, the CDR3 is TGCAGTGCCCACCCCGCTAGCGGGGGCCCCCTCACAGATACGCAGTATTTT.